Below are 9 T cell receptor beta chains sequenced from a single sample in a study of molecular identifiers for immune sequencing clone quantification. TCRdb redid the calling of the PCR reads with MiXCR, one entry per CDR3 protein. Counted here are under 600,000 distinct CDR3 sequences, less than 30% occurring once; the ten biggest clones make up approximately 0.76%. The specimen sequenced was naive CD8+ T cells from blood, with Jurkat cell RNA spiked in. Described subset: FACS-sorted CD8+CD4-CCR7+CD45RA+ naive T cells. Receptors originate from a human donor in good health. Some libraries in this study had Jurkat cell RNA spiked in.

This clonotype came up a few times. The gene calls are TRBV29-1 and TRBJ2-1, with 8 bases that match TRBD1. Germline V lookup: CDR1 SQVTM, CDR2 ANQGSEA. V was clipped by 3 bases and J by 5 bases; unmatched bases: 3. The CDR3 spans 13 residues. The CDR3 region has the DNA TGCAGCGTTGACAGGACAGGGAACAATGAGCAGTTCTTC. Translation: CSVDRTGNNEQFF.

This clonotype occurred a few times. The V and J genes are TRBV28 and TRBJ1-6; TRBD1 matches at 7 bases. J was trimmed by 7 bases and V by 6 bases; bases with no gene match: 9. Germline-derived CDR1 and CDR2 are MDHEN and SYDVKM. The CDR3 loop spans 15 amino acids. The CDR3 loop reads CASSWREGANSPLHF. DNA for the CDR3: TGTGCCAGCAGCTGGAGAGAGGGGGCCAATTCACCCCTCCACTTT. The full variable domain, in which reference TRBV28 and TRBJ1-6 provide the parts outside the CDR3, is DVKVTQSSRYLVKRTGEKVFLECVQDMDHENMFWYRQDPGLGLRLIYFSYDVKMKEKGDIPEGYSVSREKKERFSLILESASTNQTSMYLCASSWREGANSPLHFGNGTRLTVT.

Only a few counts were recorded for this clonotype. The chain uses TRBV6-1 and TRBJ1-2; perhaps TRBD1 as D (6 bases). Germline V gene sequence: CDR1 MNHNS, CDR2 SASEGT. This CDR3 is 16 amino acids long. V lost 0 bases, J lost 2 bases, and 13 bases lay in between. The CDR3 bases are TGTGCCAGCAGTGAAGCTAAAACAGGGCGAAACTATGGCTACACCTTC. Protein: CASSEAKTGRNYGYTF.

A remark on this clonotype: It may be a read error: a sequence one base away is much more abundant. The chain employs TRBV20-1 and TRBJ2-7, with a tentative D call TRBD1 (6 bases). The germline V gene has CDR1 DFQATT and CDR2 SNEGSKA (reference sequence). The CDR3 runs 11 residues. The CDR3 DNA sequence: TGCAGCGTCTTGGACAGCTACGCGCAGTACTTC. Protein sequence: CSVLDSYAQYF.

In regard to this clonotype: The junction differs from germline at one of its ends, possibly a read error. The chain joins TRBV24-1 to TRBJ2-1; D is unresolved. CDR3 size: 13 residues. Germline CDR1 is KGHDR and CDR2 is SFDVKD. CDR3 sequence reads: CDTSDLIEDEQFF. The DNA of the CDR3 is TGTGACACCAGTGATCTTATTGAAGATGAGCAGTTCTTC.

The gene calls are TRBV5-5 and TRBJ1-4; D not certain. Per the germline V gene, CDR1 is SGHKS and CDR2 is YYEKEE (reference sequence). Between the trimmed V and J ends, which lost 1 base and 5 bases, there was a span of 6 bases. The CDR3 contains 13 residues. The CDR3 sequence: CASSLWRNEKLFF. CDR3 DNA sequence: TGTGCCAGCAGCTTGTGGCGGAATGAAAAACTGTTTTTT.

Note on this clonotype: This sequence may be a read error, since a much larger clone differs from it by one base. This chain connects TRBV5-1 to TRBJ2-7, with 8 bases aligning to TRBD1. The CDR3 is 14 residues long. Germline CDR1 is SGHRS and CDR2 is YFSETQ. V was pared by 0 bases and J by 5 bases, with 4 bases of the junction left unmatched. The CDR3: CASSLAGQADEQYF. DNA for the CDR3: TGCGCCAGCAGCTTGGCGGGACAGGCGGACGAGCAGTACTTC.

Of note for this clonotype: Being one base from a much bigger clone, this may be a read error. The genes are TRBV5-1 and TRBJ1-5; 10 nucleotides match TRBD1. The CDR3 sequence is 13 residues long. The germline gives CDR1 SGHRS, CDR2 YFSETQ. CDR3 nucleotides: TGCGCCAGCAGCTGGACAGGGGGTCAGCCCCAGCAGTTT. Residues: CASSWTGGQPQQF.

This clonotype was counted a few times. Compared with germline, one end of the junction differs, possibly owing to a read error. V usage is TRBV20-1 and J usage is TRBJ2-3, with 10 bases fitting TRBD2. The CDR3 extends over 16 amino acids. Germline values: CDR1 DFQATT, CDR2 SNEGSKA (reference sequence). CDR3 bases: TGCAGTGCTAGGGGCCTCACTAGCGGGGACACAGATACGCAGTGTTTT. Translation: CSARGLTSGDTDTQCF.